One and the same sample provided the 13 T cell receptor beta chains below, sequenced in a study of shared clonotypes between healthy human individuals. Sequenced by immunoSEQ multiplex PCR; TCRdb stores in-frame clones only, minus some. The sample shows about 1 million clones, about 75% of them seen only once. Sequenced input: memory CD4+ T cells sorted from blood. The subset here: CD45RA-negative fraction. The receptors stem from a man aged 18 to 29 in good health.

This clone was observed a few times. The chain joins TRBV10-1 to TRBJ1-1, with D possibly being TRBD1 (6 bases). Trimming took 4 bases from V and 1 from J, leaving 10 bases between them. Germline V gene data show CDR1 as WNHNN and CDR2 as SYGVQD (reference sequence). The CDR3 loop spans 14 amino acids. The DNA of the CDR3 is TGCGCCAGCAGTGTGGGGGCGACGAACACTGAAGCTTTCTTT. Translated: CASSVGATNTEAFF.

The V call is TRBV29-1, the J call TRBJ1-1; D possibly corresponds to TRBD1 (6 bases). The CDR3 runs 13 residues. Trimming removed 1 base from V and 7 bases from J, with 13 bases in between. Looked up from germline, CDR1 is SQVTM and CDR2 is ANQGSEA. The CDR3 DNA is TGCAGCGTTGAAGGGCAGGGGATCTATGAAGCTTTCTTT. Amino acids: CSVEGQGIYEAFF. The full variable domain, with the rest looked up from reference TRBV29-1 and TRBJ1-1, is SAVISQKPSRDICQRGTSLTIQCQVDSQVTMMFWYRQQPGQSLTLIATANQGSEATYESGFVIDKFPISRPNLTFSTLTVSNMSPEDSSIYLCSVEGQGIYEAFFGQGTRLTVV.

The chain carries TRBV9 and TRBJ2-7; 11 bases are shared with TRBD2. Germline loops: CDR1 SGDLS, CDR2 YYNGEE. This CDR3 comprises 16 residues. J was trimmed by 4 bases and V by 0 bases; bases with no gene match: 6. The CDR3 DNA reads TGTGCCAGCAGCGTAGGTTTAGCGGGAGGGGCATACGAGCAGTACTTC. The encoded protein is CASSVGLAGGAYEQYF.

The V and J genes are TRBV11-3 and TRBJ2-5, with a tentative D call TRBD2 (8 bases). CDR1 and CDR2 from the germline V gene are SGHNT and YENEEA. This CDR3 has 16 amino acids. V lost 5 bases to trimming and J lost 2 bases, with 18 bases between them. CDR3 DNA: TGTGCCAGCAGCCCGGGGGGGGCAGGGGGACAAGAGACCCAGTACTTC. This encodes CASSPGGAGGQETQYF.

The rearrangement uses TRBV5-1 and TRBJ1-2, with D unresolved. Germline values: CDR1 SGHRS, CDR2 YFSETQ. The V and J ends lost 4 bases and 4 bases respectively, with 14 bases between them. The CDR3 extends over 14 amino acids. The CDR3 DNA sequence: TGCGCCAGCAGCACTGCACCGACCTCCTATGGCTACACCTTC. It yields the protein CASSTAPTSYGYTF.

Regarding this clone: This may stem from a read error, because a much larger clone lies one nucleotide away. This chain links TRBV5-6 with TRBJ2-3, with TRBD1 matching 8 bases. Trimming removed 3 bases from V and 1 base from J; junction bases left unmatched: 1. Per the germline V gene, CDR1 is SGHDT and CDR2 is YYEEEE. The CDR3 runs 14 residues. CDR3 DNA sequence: TGTGCCAGCAGCTGGGGACAGGGCACAGATACGCAGTATTTT. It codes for CASSWGQGTDTQYF.

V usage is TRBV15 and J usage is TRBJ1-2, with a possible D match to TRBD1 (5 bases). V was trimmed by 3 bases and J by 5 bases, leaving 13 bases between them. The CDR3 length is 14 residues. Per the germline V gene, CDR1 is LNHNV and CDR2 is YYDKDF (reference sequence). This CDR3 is CATSRALGPYGYTF. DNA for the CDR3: TGTGCCACCAGCAGGGCCCTGGGACCTTATGGCTACACCTTC.

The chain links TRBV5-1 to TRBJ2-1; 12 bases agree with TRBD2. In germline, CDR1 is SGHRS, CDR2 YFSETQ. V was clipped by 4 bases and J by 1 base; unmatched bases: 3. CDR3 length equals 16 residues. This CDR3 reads CASSQTSGGSYNEQFF. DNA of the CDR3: TGCGCCAGCAGCCAGACTAGCGGGGGTTCCTACAATGAGCAGTTCTTC.

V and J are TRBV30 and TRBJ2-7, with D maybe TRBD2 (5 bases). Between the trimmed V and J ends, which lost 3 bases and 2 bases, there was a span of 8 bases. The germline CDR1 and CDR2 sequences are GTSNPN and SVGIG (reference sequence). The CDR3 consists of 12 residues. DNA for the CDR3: TGTGCCTGGAGCGGGATGGCCTACGAGCAGTACTTC. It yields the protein CAWSGMAYEQYF.

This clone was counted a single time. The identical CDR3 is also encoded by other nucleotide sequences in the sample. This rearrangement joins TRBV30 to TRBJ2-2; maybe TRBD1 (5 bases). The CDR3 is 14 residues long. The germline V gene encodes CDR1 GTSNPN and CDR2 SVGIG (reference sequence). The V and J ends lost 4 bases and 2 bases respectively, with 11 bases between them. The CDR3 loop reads CAWKGQGNTGELFF. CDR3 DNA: TGTGCCTGGAAGGGTCAGGGCAACACCGGGGAGCTGTTTTTT.

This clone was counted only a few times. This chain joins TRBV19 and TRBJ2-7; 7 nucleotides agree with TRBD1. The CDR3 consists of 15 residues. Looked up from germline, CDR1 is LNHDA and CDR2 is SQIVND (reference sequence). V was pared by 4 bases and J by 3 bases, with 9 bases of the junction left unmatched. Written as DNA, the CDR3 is TGTGCCAGTAGTACGCCGGGACAGAGACTCTACGAGCAGTACTTC. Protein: CASSTPGQRLYEQYF. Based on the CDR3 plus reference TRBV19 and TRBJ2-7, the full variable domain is DGGITQSPKYLFRKEGQNVTLSCEQNLNHDAMYWYRQDPGQGLRLIYYSQIVNDFQKGDIAEGYSVSREKKESFPLTVTSAQKNPTAFYLCASSTPGQRLYEQYFGPGTRLTVT.

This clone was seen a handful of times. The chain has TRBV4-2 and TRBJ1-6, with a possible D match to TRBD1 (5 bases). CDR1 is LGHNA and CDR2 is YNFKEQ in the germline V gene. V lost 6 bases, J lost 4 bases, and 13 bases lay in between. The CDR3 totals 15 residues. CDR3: CASRELGRYNSPLHF. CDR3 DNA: TGTGCCAGCAGAGAGCTGGGACGGTATAATTCACCCCTCCACTTT.

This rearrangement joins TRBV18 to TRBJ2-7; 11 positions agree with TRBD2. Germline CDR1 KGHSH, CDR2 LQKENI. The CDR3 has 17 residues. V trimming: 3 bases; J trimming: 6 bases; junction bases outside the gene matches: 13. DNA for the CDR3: TGTGCCAGCTCACCTGTAGCGGGAGGGGCGACAGGGGGCGAGCAGTACTTC. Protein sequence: CASSPVAGGATGGEQYF.